The next 30 T cell receptor beta chains were all read from a single sample in a study of siplizumab effects on memory and regulatory T cells. TCRdb keeps only in-frame clones here, not all; method: immunoSEQ multiplex PCR. The repertoire consists of about 75,000 clones, with 85% to 95% occurring once and the leading ten covering approximately 4.5%. Material: CD8+ T cells sorted from blood. Receptors originate from a human donor in good health.

This chain uses TRBV7-9 with TRBJ2-2; D is perhaps TRBD2 (6 bases). V lost 3 bases to trimming and J lost 5 bases, with 19 bases between them. This CDR3 is built from 17 residues. The germline gives CDR1 SEHNR, CDR2 FQNEAQ (reference sequence). The CDR3 DNA sequence: TGTGCCAGCAGCTTGGGCTGGGGGGACCCAAATACCGGGGAGCTGTTTTTT. Protein sequence: CASSLGWGDPNTGELFF.

This clone was seen just once. The CDR3 spells CASSFLLAGGPYEQYF. The CDR3 DNA reads as TGTGCCAGCAGTTTCCTACTAGCGGGGGGGCCTTACGAGCAGTACTTC. The chain uses TRBV27 and TRBJ2-7; 13 bases are a match to TRBD2. After removal of 3 bases from V and 4 bases from J, the junction contained 6 bases not matched to a gene. This CDR3 contains 16 residues. Germline-derived CDR1 and CDR2 are MNHEY and SMNVEV (reference sequence).

J is TRBJ2-3 and V is TRBV6-4, with 7 bases fitting TRBD1. J lost 1 base, V lost 6 bases, and 7 bases had no gene match. The CDR3 spans 15 residues. Germline V CDR1 and CDR2: MRHNA, SNTAGT. Here the CDR3 reads CASSPTGAGTDTQYF. Here the CDR3 DNA reads TGTGCCAGCAGCCCTACAGGGGCGGGCACAGATACGCAGTATTTT.

The gene calls are TRBV2 and TRBJ2-6, with 10 bases matching TRBD1. The CDR3 is 17 residues long. Germline lookup yields CDR1 SNHLY and CDR2 FYNNEI. The trim removed 9 bases at V and 0 bases at J, leaving 8 bases unmatched. The CDR3 here is CARRETGGASGANVLTF. In DNA form, the CDR3 reads TGTGCCAGAAGAGAGACAGGGGGCGCCTCTGGGGCCAACGTCCTGACTTTC. Combining the CDR3 with reference TRBV2 and TRBJ2-6 gives the whole variable domain EPEVTQTPSHQVTQMGQEVILRCVPISNHLYFYWYRQILGQKVEFLVSFYNNEISEKSEIFDDQFSVERPDGSNFTLKIRSTKLEDSAMYFCARRETGGASGANVLTFGAGSRLTVL.

The V gene is TRBV10-1, the J gene TRBJ2-7; 8 positions agree with TRBD1. The germline V gene has CDR1 WNHNN and CDR2 SYGVQD (reference sequence). CDR3 length: 15 amino acids. J was trimmed by 7 bases and V by 2 bases; bases with no gene match: 10. CDR3 sequence reads: CASSEGGQVHVEQYF. Written as DNA, the CDR3 is TGCGCCAGCAGTGAGGGGGGACAGGTTCACGTGGAGCAGTACTTC.

The J gene is TRBJ1-2, the V gene TRBV5-3; a weak D match, TRBD1 (6 bases). Being an ORF, TRBV5-3 has a function that is uncertain. Deletions cut 0 bases from V and 6 bases from J, with 12 bases between. There are 14 residues in the CDR3. CDR3 nucleotide sequence: TGTGCCAGAAGCTTGGTGGGCCGACAGGATGGCTACACCTTC. This codes for CARSLVGRQDGYTF.

The gene calls are TRBV27 and TRBJ2-5; D is uncertain. The CDR3 is made up of 14 amino acids. Trimming removed 3 bases at V and 1 base at J, with 9 bases between. The germline CDR1 and CDR2 sequences are MNHEY and SMNVEV (reference sequence). CDR3 sequence: CASSFWGSQETQYF. Here the CDR3 DNA reads TGTGCCAGCAGTTTCTGGGGATCCCAAGAGACCCAGTACTTC.

The rearrangement links TRBV2 to TRBJ1-1; 7 bases map to TRBD1. The CDR3 loop spans 16 amino acids. The V segment lost 3 bases and the J segment 4 bases; nucleotides outside the gene matches: 11. CDR1 SNHLY and CDR2 FYNNEI come from the germline V gene. CDR3 protein: CASSDEQGGPTTEAFF. CDR3 in DNA: TGTGCCAGCAGTGACGAGCAGGGGGGCCCCACCACTGAAGCTTTCTTT.

J is TRBJ1-1 and V is TRBV7-6; no clear D. V dropped 5 bases and J dropped 6 bases, with 16 bases sitting between them. Germline CDR1 and CDR2: SGHVS and FNYEAQ. The length of the CDR3 is 14 residues. The CDR3 here is CASSPMEGAPEAFF. The CDR3 DNA sequence: TGTGCCAGCAGCCCAATGGAGGGTGCCCCTGAAGCTTTCTTT.

The chain employs TRBV11-2 and TRBJ1-1; D may be TRBD1 (6 bases). Germline V lookup: CDR1 SGHAT, CDR2 FQNNGV. Trimming cost V 5 bases and J 3 bases, with 19 bases left between them. This CDR3 has 16 residues. As DNA, the CDR3 is TGTGCCAGCAGCCCGGGACAAGGCGGGGGGTACACTGAAGCTTTCTTT. This codes for CASSPGQGGGYTEAFF.

V usage is TRBV6-1 and J usage is TRBJ2-7; 12 nucleotides line up with TRBD1. This CDR3 has 15 residues. The V gene end was trimmed by 7 bases and the J gene end by 4 bases; junction bases not matched to a gene: 8. Germline V lookup: CDR1 MNHNS, CDR2 SASEGT. CDR3 amino acids: CASTEGTGGVYEQYF. The CDR3 bases are TGTGCCAGCACCGAAGGGACAGGGGGCGTTTACGAGCAGTACTTC.

The rearrangement uses TRBV6-5 and TRBJ2-3; D gene uncertain. V lost 4 bases and J lost 9, with 8 bases in between. The CDR3 sequence is 11 residues long. CDR1 and CDR2 from the germline V gene are MNHEY and SVGAGI. The CDR3 sequence is CASSSYHTQYF. In DNA form, the CDR3 reads TGTGCCAGCAGTTCCTACCACACGCAGTATTTT.

The chain joins TRBV4-1 to TRBJ1-5; a possible D gene is TRBD1 (5 bases). CDR3 length: 17 amino acids. CDR1 is MGHRA and CDR2 is YSYEKL in the germline V gene. V lost 1 base, J lost 6 bases, and 19 bases lay in between. The CDR3 sequence is CASSQGFSDTLGQPQHF. The CDR3, as DNA: TGCGCCAGCAGCCAAGGGTTCTCGGACACTTTGGGTCAGCCCCAGCATTTT.

The chain joins TRBV9 to TRBJ2-1, with 7 nucleotides matching TRBD1. The CDR3 totals 17 residues. The germline CDR1 and CDR2 sequences are SGDLS and YYNGEE. V was clipped by 4 bases and J by 0 bases; unmatched bases: 10. CDR3 in amino acids: CASSYLRTGSSYNEQFF. CDR3 nucleotide sequence: TGTGCCAGCAGCTATCTACGGACAGGCAGCTCCTACAATGAGCAGTTCTTC.

This chain uses TRBV2 with TRBJ2-5, with no clear D. Trimming took 3 bases from V and 1 from J, leaving 12 bases between them. The CDR3 extends over 15 amino acids. From germline, CDR1 is SNHLY and CDR2 FYNNEI. The CDR3 here is CASSEGFYRQETQYF. CDR3 sequence (DNA): TGTGCCAGCAGTGAGGGCTTTTATCGCCAAGAGACCCAGTACTTC.

The chain has TRBV19 and TRBJ2-7, with D perhaps TRBD1 (6 bases). CDR3 length: 13 amino acids. The germline V and J ends were trimmed by 3 bases and 5 bases, with 11 bases remaining between them. Germline loops: CDR1 LNHDA, CDR2 SQIVND (reference sequence). The CDR3 is CASSIPTGNEQYF. The DNA of the CDR3 is TGTGCCAGTAGTATCCCTACAGGGAACGAGCAGTACTTC.

V is TRBV6-6 and J is TRBJ1-5, with 12 nucleotides matching TRBD1. The CDR3 extends over 16 amino acids. Looked up from germline, CDR1 is MNHNY and CDR2 is SVGAGI (reference sequence). V dropped 2 bases and J dropped 7; count of bases not matched to a gene: 6. The CDR3 protein is CASSYGTGGAGQPQHF. CDR3 coding DNA: TGTGCCAGCAGTTACGGGACAGGGGGCGCAGGACAGCCCCAGCATTTT.

The chain combines TRBV6-5 with TRBJ1-5; D unresolved. Trimming pared 6 bases from V and 1 base from J, leaving 7 bases between. From germline, CDR1 is MNHEY and CDR2 SVGAGI. This CDR3 has 13 amino acids. The CDR3 bases are TGTGCCAGCAGCCCCACAAGCAATCAGCCCCAGCATTTT. Translating it yields CASSPTSNQPQHF.

The chain couples TRBV11-3 to TRBJ2-2; weak D call: TRBD2 (6 bases). The CDR3 sequence is 15 residues long. The ends were cut back, 5 bases at V and 7 bases at J, with 17 bases in the middle. Germline lookup yields CDR1 SGHNT and CDR2 YENEEA. In nucleotides, the CDR3 is TGTGCCAGCAGCCCTCCTGCGGGATTGGGCGGGGAGCTGTTTTTT. Amino acid sequence: CASSPPAGLGGELFF.

V usage is TRBV4-1 and J usage is TRBJ2-7; TRBD2 matches 13 bases. Germline V gene sequence: CDR1 MGHRA, CDR2 YSYEKL. The CDR3 consists of 16 residues. V trimming: 1 base; J trimming: 3 bases; junction bases outside the gene matches: 3. The CDR3 spells CASSQGTSGGNYEQYF. CDR3 nucleotide sequence: TGCGCCAGCAGCCAAGGGACTAGCGGGGGAAACTACGAGCAGTACTTC.

This chain links TRBV7-6 with TRBJ2-1; D remains unclear. The CDR3 loop spans 12 amino acids. V was trimmed by 2 bases and J by 6 bases, leaving 5 bases between them. Per the germline V gene, CDR1 is SGHVS and CDR2 is FNYEAQ. The CDR3, as DNA: TGTGCCAGCAGCTTAACGGTCAATGAGCAGTTCTTC. Translated: CASSLTVNEQFF.

The chain employs TRBV19 and TRBJ2-1; D gene unclear. CDR3 length: 12 amino acids. Germline lookup yields CDR1 LNHDA and CDR2 SQIVND (reference sequence). The ends were cut back, 4 bases at V and 6 bases at J, with 7 bases in the middle. The CDR3 here is CASSTSFNEQFF. The CDR3 coding sequence is TGTGCCAGTAGTACTAGTTTCAATGAGCAGTTCTTC.

The genes are TRBV6-5 and TRBJ2-1; TRBD2 agrees at 12 bases. This CDR3 region has 16 residues. The germline gives CDR1 MNHEY, CDR2 SVGAGI. Unmatched junction bases numbered 1, after V lost 0 bases and J lost 4 bases. CDR3 DNA sequence: TGTGCCAGCAGTTACTCACTAGCGGGGGGATACAATGAGCAGTTCTTC. It encodes CASSYSLAGGYNEQFF.

V and J are TRBV23-1 and TRBJ1-1; tentatively, D is TRBD1 (5 bases). Being an ORF, TRBV23-1 has a function that is uncertain. Trimming removed 7 bases at V and 3 bases at J, with 18 bases between. The CDR3 has 15 amino acids. In nucleotides, the CDR3 is TGCGCCAGCAATAGAGGGGATCCCTCGGACACTGAAGCTTTCTTT. The encoded protein is CASNRGDPSDTEAFF.

The V and J genes are TRBV5-6 and TRBJ1-6, with D tentatively TRBD1 (5 bases). Deletions cut 4 bases from V and 9 bases from J, with 8 bases between. This CDR3 region has 12 residues. CDR1 SGHDT and CDR2 YYEEEE come from the germline V gene. Here the CDR3 DNA reads TGTGCCAGCAGCCTCGGGACTTCACCCCTCCACTTT. This sequence encodes CASSLGTSPLHF.

This clone was detected only a few times. The CDR3 reads CAWASLGMSGNTIYF. The CDR3 DNA sequence: TGTGCCTGGGCCTCCCTTGGGATGTCCGGAAACACCATATATTTT. This chain joins TRBV30 and TRBJ1-3; D is undetermined. The CDR3 contains 15 residues. The V end was cut by 5 bases, the J end by 4 bases, with 18 bases between. The germline gives CDR1 GTSNPN, CDR2 SVGIG (reference sequence).

The chain carries TRBV4-3 and TRBJ1-4, with 9 nucleotides matching TRBD1. Losses at the gene ends were 2 bases for V and 4 bases for J; bases not matched to a gene: 11. This CDR3 is 18 amino acids long. Germline CDR1 LGHNA, CDR2 YSLEER. The CDR3 spells CASSQMEVGTGYNEKLFF. CDR3 bases: TGCGCCAGCAGCCAAATGGAGGTGGGGACAGGGTATAATGAAAAACTGTTTTTT.

This chain uses TRBV5-4 with TRBJ2-7, with D maybe TRBD2 (7 bases). This CDR3 has 13 residues. V was shortened by 4 bases and J by 3 bases, with 11 bases between the two germline ends. Germline V gene sequence: CDR1 SGHNT, CDR2 YYREEE (reference sequence). The CDR3 is CASSREDSYEQYF. The CDR3 nucleotides are TGTGCCAGCAGCCGGGAGGACAGCTACGAGCAGTACTTC.

In its sample, this clone was seen a few times. J is TRBJ1-6 and V is TRBV6-4; 7 bases match TRBD1. With V trimmed by 3 bases and J by 4 bases, 6 bases remained unmatched. The germline V gene encodes CDR1 MRHNA and CDR2 SNTAGT. This CDR3 has 16 amino acids. The CDR3 DNA follows: TGTGCCAGCAGTGAATATGGGACAGCTTATAATTCACCCCTCCACTTT. Its protein product is CASSEYGTAYNSPLHF.

The rearrangement joins TRBV9 to TRBJ2-7; TRBD2 might be the D (5 bases). Germline CDR1 SGDLS, CDR2 YYNGEE. CDR3 length: 13 residues. V was trimmed by 3 bases and J by 1 base, leaving 8 bases between them. The chain's CDR3 is CASSGTGSYEQYF. Here the CDR3 DNA reads TGTGCCAGCAGCGGGACTGGATCCTACGAGCAGTACTTC.